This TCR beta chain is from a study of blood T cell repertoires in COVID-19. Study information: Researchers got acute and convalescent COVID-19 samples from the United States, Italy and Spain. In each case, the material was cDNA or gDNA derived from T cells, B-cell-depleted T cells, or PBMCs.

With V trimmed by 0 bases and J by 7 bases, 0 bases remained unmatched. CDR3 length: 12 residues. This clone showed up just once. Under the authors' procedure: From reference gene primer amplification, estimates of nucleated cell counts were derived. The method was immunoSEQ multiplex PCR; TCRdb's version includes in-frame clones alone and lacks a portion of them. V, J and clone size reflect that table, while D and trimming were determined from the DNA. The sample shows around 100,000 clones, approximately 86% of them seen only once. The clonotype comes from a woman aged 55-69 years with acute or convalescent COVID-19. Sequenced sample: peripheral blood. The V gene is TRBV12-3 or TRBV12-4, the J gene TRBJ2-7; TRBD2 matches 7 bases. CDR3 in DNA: TGTGCCAGCAGTTTAGCAGCGGGGGAGCAGTACTTC. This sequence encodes CASSLAAGEQYF.